Here is one TCR beta chain with its context. Its antigen is not identified. Germline-derived CDR1 and CDR2 are SGHRS and YFSETQ. CDR3 length: 14 residues. V was trimmed by 0 bases and J by 8 bases, leaving 14 bases between them. The record originates from a study of T cell responses to AZD1222 COVID-19 vaccine. The protocol was immunoSEQ multiplex PCR, while the TCRdb copy is restricted to in-frame clones and leaves out a portion. The table has tens of thousands of clones, roughly nine tenths seen once. Overall study findings and caveats: Donor demographics were predominantly white British with a female majority; clonal diversity may be underestimated. In the spike-specific TCR repertoire, nearly half reportedly target unmutated variant regions.

This TCR came from an adult who received the AZD1222 COVID-19 vaccine. The chain joins TRBV5-1 to TRBJ1-2; D is unresolved. The sequenced sample was peripheral blood, obtained 28 days after the second AZD1222 dose. Here the CDR3 reads CASSLEHGLWGYTF. DNA for the CDR3: TGCGCCAGCAGCTTGGAACACGGCCTCTGGGGCTACACCTTC.